The next 10 T cell receptor beta chains were all read from a single sample in a study of OX40 agonist ivuxolimab in advanced cancers. Profiling relied on immunoSEQ multiplex PCR, and the TCRdb table lists in-frame clones only, not all of them. The sample has fewer than 30,000 clones, roughly 87% seen once. The source material was CD4+ or CD8+ T cells sorted from blood, sampled in a trial of the OX40 agonist ivuxolimab. The receptors originated from an adult with an advanced solid tumor such as melanoma, head and neck, liver or kidney cancer.

The V gene is TRBV13, the J gene TRBJ1-2, with D possibly matching TRBD1 (5 bases). The germline V gene encodes CDR1 PRHDT and CDR2 FYEKMQ (reference sequence). The ends were cut back, 3 bases at V and 2 bases at J, with 10 bases in the middle. This CDR3 is built from 14 residues. CDR3 sequence reads: CASSFGQGNYGYTF. Here the CDR3 DNA reads TGTGCCAGCAGCTTTGGGCAGGGCAACTATGGCTACACCTTC.

In this sample, this clone turned up once. The gene calls are TRBV13 and TRBJ2-7; TRBD1 agrees at 7 bases. Germline loops: CDR1 PRHDT, CDR2 FYEKMQ (reference sequence). This CDR3 has 15 residues. V lost 1 base and J lost 2; bases outside the gene matches: 5. The CDR3 here is CASSLEGANTYEQYF. CDR3 bases: TGTGCCAGCAGCTTAGAGGGGGCGAATACCTACGAGCAGTACTTC.

The rearrangement joins TRBV13 to TRBJ2-5, with 9 bases lining up with TRBD2. The length of the CDR3 is 18 residues. The germline CDR1 and CDR2 sequences are PRHDT and FYEKMQ (reference sequence). Trimming took 2 bases from V and 0 from J; bases not matched to a gene: 10. CDR3 protein: CASSLTRLLAGDQETQYF. The CDR3 region has the DNA TGTGCCAGCAGCTTAACTCGGTTGTTAGCGGGGGACCAAGAGACCCAGTACTTC.

The V gene is TRBV21-1, the J gene TRBJ1-2; the listed D gene, TRBD1, was not tested against the DNA. TRBV21-1 is a recognized pseudogene. The CDR3 length is 18 residues. CDR3 DNA: TGTGCCAGCAGCTCTTTTAACGGGACAGTCCCTCCTAACTATGGCTACACCTTC. Residues: CASSSFNGTVPPNYGYTF.

The CDR3 reads CASSIDGGTTEAFF. CDR3 DNA sequence: TGTGCCAGTAGTATAGATGGGGGGACCACTGAAGCTTTCTTT. The chain links TRBV19 to TRBJ1-1; TRBD1 might be the D (5 bases). V lost 0 bases and J lost 4, with 9 bases in between. CDR3 size: 14 residues. CDR1 and CDR2 (germline): LNHDA, SQIVND (reference sequence). Supplemented by reference TRBV19 and TRBJ1-1, the full variable domain reads DGGITQSPKYLFRKEGQNVTLSCEQNLNHDAMYWYRQDPGQGLRLIYYSQIVNDFQKGDIAEGYSVSREKKESFPLTVTSAQKNPTAFYLCASSIDGGTTEAFFGQGTRLTVV.

The chain employs TRBV10-1 and TRBJ2-1; no firm D call. Trimming took off 5 bases at V and 7 bases at J, with 15 bases between the two ends. CDR1 and CDR2 from the germline V gene are WNHNN and SYGVQD (reference sequence). The CDR3 is made up of 14 amino acids. CDR3 nucleotide sequence: TGCGCCAGCAGTTTCACGACTCTGGGGAATGAGCAGTTCTTC. Residues: CASSFTTLGNEQFF.

The chain uses TRBV28 and TRBJ1-2; TRBD1 matches at 12 bases. Germline CDR1 reads MDHEN; CDR2 reads SYDVKM. The CDR3 contains 15 residues. J was trimmed by 8 bases and V by 3 bases; bases with no gene match: 7. The CDR3 DNA follows: TGTGCCAGCAGTTTCGGGACAGGGGGCCTAGGAGGCTACACCTTC. It codes for CASSFGTGGLGGYTF.

The chain has TRBV19 and TRBJ1-1, with 9 positions matching TRBD1. The ends lost 6 bases at V and 3 bases at J; junction bases unmatched: 5. Germline CDR1 LNHDA, CDR2 SQIVND (reference sequence). The CDR3 sequence is 14 residues long. CDR3 DNA sequence: TGTGCCAGTAGCATACAGGGGGCTGACACTGAAGCTTTCTTT. Amino acids: CASSIQGADTEAFF.

The chain links TRBV4-2 to TRBJ2-7, with 9 bases identical to TRBD2. CDR3 length: 15 amino acids. CDR1 LGHNA and CDR2 YNFKEQ come from the germline V gene. Germline trimming cut 5 bases from V and 0 bases from J; bases unmatched to any gene: 5. The CDR3 here is CASSFLAGDSYEQYF. CDR3 coding DNA: TGTGCCAGCAGCTTTTTAGCGGGGGACTCCTACGAGCAGTACTTC.

This clone was detected only once. The rearrangement uses TRBV28 and TRBJ2-7, with D possibly being TRBD1 (5 bases). Germline-derived CDR1 and CDR2 are MDHEN and SYDVKM. Between the trimmed V and J ends, which lost 3 bases and 3 bases, there was a span of 9 bases. The CDR3 has 13 residues. CDR3 sequence reads: CASSLAGFYEQYF. As DNA, the CDR3 is TGTGCCAGCAGTTTGGCAGGGTTCTACGAGCAGTACTTC.